This TCR beta chain was recorded in a study of vaccination and CD4 T cells after COVID-19 (dated by TCRdb to between 2021 and 2023). A note on the overall study: In the convalescent cohort there were six males and four females, among whom were two Hispanic individuals, seven Caucasians, two Asians and one multiracial person. Overlapping spike peptide pools from SARS-CoV-2 and from the common cold coronaviruses HCoV-NL63, HCoV-OC43 and HCoV-229E were used as culture stimuli. Post-vaccine blood samples were obtained a median of around 67 days after the second vaccine dose, with a range of about 12 to 241 days. Control cultures received a CEFX viral epitope pool as the positive control, an HIV-1 Nef peptide pool as the negative control, or no peptide. In roughly 11 COVID-19 convalescent patients and 4 infection-naive healthy vaccine recipients, the spike-specific CD4+ TCR repertoire before mRNA vaccination was compared with the repertoire after mRNA vaccination. Post-COVID blood samples were collected from convalescent patients a median of around 96 days after diagnosis, with a range of roughly 35 to 170 days. An earlier paper using these donors assessed, at the TCR clonotype level, memory CD4+ T cell crossreactivity between SARS-CoV-2 and common cold coronavirus spike proteins. Two doses of either the Pfizer-BioNTech BNT162b2 vaccine (n=8) or the Moderna mRNA-1273 vaccine (n=2) were administered to participants.

Taken from cysteine to phenylalanine, the CDR3 has 15 residues. Only the CDR3 part of the read is kept: 45 bases, read in frame from the first base. CDR1 and CDR2, looked up from the germline V gene (reference sequence), are MNHEY and SMNVEV. As concerns this clonotype: Its binding antigen is unknown. A read error may be the cause here, since a much bigger clone is one base away.

Study-level results and caveats: The study included relatively few convalescent patients and did not analyze early timepoints after natural infection. Although the median number of SARS-CoV-2-reactive clonotypes went up from 21 after infection to about 38 after vaccination, the increase was not significant. In convalescent patients, a median approximately 83% of post-vaccine SARS-CoV-2-reactive clones were detected only after vaccination, suggesting vaccine-specific priming. In convalescent patients, nearly all vaccine-specific clones (304 of 307) were found to be mono-reactive for SARS-CoV-2 spike rather than cross-reactive with common cold coronaviruses.

Libraries were constructed by PCR. At the Johns Hopkins FTIC core, DNA from the cultured CD4+ T cells underwent TCR sequencing with the Oncomine TCR Beta short-read assay. Genomic DNA was extracted from the cultured CD4+ T cells with the QIAamp micro DNA kit. Oncomine TCR Beta libraries from cultured CD4+ T cells were pooled with unique dual indexes and sequenced on an Illumina iSeq 100. On the study's bioinformatics: Non-productive sequences were removed, and CDR3s that did not start with C, did not end with F or W, or were shorter than 7 amino acids were discarded. Antigen-specific clonotypes were identified with the MANAFEST web application by comparing peptide-stimulated wells with reference and other culture wells. To be called positive, a clone needed an FDR below 0.05, an odds ratio above 5, and a productive frequency above 0.1% in at least two of three replicate wells. Clonotypes that were significantly expanded in both SARS-CoV-2 spike wells and at least one common cold coronavirus spike condition were defined as cross-reactive. Using R version 3.6.1, CDR3 homology was evaluated through Levenshtein distances (stringdist) along with unrooted phylogenetic trees (ape). In-frame beta chains were kept once TCRdb had trimmed the public reads at Q25 with fastp and called clones with MiXCR. Each CDR3 protein appears once, grouped with its most common genes and DNA. Here the V and J calls rest on TCRdb's processing, not on the authors' analysis. The sample table holds roughly 5,000 distinct CDR3 sequences, of which roughly 28% were seen once. The ten largest clones represent more than 30% of the sample.

In the paper's terms, the treatment or condition label means: approximately 11-day PBMC culture with coronavirus spike peptide pools or control peptides (ViraFEST assay). CD4+ T cells from unexposed donors were collected before the COVID-19 pandemic (2011-2018). The ViraFEST assay, used in the study, expanded antigen-specific T cells with peptide pools and then identified the expanded clonotypes through TCR sequencing. About 2 million PBMCs per well were cultured in IMDM with roughly 5.5% human AB serum and approximately 9.1 IU/ml IL-2, plus 10 ug/ml peptide pools. Half of the culture medium was replaced with fresh IL-2-containing medium on days 3 and 7. CD4+ T cells were isolated after roughly eleven days of culture through negative selection using the EasySep CD4+ T cell isolation kit. Unexposed donor CD4+ T cells were tested for reactivity to SARS-CoV-2 S and N and four common cold coronavirus spike pools, as cell number allowed. PBMCs were separated from whole blood using Ficoll-Paque Plus gradient centrifugation and then either used fresh or cryopreserved at -140C. Culture conditions were generally each tested in triplicate wells. Leukapheresis product for the unexposed donors was purchased commercially.

The chain is assembled from TRBV27 and TRBJ2-5, and TRBD1 matches 11 of the central bases. This clonotype was sampled from a human donor in good health. The sample comprised CD4+ T cells from blood, cultured in vitro. The encoded CDR3 is CVSTPRGQGVETQYF. The nucleotides read TGTGTCAGCACCCCCCGGGGACAGGGGGTGGAGACCCAGTACTTC.